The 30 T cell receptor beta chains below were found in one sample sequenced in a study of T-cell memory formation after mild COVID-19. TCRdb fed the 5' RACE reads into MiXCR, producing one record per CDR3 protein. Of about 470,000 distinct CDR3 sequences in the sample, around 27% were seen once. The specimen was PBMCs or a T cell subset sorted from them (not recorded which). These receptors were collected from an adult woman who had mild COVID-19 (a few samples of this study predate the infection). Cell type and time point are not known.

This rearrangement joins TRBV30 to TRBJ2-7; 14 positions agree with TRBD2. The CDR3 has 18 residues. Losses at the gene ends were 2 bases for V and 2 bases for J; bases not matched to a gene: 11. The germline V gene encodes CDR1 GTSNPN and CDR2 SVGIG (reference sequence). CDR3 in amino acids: CAWSTDRLAGGFPYEQYF. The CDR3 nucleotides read TGTGCCTGGAGTACTGATCGACTAGCGGGAGGGTTTCCCTACGAGCAGTACTTC.

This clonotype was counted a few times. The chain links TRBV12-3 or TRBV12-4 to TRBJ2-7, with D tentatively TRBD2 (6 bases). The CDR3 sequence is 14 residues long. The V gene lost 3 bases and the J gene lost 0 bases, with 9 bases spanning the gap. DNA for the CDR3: TGTGCCAGCAGTTTGTGGGACTCCTCCTACGAGCAGTACTTC. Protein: CASSLWDSSYEQYF.

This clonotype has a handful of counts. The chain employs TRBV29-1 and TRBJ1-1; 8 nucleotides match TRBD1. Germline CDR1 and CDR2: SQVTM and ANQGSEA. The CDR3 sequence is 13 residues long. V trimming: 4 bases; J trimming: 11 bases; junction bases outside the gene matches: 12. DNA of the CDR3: TGCAGCGTTGCAGGGGGCGGTCTGCTCCCGGCTTTCTTT. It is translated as CSVAGGGLLPAFF.

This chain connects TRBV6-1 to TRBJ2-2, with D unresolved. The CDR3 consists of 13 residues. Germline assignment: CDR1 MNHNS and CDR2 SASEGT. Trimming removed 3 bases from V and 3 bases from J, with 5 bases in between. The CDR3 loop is CASSDLYTGELFF. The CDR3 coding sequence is TGTGCCAGCAGTGATCTGTACACCGGGGAGCTGTTTTTT.

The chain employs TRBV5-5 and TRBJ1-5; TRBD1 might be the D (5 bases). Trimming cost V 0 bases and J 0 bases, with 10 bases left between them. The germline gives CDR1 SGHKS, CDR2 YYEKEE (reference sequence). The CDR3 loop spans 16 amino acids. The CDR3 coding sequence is TGTGCCAGCAGCTTGGTGGGGGGAAATAGCAATCAGCCCCAGCATTTT. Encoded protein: CASSLVGGNSNQPQHF.

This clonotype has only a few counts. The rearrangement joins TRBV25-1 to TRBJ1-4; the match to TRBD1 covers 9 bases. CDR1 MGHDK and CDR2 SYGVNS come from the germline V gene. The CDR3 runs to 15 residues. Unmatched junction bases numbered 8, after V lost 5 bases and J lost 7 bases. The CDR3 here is CASSSSQGAGEKLFF. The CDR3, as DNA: TGTGCCAGCAGTTCCTCACAGGGGGCTGGTGAAAAACTGTTTTTT.

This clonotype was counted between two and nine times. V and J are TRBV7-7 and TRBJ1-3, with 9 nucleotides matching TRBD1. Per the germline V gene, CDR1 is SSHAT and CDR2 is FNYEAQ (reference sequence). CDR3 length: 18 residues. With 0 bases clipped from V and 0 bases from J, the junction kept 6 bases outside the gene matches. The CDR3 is CASSLAGQGLISGNTIYF. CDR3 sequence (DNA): TGTGCCAGCAGCTTAGCGGGACAGGGCCTAATCTCTGGAAACACCATATATTTT. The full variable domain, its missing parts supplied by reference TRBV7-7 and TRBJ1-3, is GAGVSQSPRYKVTKRGQDVTLRCDPISSHATLYWYQQALGQGPEFLTYFNYEAQPDKSGLPSDRFSAERPEGSISTLTIQRTEQRDSAMYRCASSLAGQGLISGNTIYFGEGSWLTVV.

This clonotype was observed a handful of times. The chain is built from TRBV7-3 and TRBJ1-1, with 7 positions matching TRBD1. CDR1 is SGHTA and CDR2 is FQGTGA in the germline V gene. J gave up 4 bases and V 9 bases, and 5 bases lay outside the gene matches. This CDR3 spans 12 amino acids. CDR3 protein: CASTGEGTEAFF. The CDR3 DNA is TGTGCCAGTACAGGGGAGGGCACTGAAGCTTTCTTT.

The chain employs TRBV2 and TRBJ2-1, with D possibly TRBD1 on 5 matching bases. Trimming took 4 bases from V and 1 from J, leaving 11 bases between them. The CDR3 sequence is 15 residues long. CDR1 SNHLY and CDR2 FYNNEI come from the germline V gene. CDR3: CASSVGAGSYNEQFF. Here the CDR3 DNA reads TGTGCCAGCAGTGTAGGGGCTGGATCCTACAATGAGCAGTTCTTC.

CDR3 protein: CATSTAGPSSYNEQFF. The DNA for the CDR3 is TGTGCCACCTCCACTGCAGGCCCTAGCTCCTACAATGAGCAGTTCTTC. The chain is built from TRBV24-1 and TRBJ2-1; no clear D. CDR1 is KGHDR, CDR2 SFDVKD, per germline. V lost 9 bases, J lost 0 bases, and 17 bases lay in between. The CDR3 covers 16 residues.

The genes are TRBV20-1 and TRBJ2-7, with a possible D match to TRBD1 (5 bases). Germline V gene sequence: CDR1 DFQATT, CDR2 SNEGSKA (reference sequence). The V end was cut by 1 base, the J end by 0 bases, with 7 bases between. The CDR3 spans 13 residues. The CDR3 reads CSARVQGSYEQYF. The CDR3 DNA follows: TGCAGTGCTAGAGTGCAGGGCTCCTACGAGCAGTACTTC.

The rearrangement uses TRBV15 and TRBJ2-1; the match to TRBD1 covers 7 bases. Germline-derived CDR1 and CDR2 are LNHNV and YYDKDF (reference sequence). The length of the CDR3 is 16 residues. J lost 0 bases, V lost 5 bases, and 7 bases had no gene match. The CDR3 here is CATSVYRGSSYNEQFF. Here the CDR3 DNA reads TGTGCCACCAGCGTGTACAGGGGTAGCTCCTACAATGAGCAGTTCTTC.

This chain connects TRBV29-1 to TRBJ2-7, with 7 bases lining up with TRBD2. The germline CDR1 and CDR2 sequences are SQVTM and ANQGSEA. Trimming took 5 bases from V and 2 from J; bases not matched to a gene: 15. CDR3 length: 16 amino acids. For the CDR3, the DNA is TGCAGCGTTCTACCCCTAAGGAGCGGGGAAGCCTACGAGCAGTACTTC. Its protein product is CSVLPLRSGEAYEQYF.

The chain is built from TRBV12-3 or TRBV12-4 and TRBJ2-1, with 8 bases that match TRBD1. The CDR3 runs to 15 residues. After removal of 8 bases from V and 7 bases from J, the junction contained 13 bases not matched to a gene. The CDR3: CASSSGQGAQNEQFF. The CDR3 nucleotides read TGTGCCAGCTCGTCGGGGCAGGGGGCGCAGAATGAGCAGTTCTTC.

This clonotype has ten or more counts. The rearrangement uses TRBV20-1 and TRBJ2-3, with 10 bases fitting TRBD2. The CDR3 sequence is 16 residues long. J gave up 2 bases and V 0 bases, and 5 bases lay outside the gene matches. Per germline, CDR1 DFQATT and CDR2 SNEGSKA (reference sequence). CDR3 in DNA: TGCAGTGCTAGAGATCGACTAGCGGGTATCACAGATACGCAGTATTTT. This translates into CSARDRLAGITDTQYF.

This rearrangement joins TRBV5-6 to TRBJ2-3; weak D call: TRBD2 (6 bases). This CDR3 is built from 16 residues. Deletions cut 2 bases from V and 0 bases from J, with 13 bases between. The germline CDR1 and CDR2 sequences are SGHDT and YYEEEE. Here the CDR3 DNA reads TGTGCCAGCAGCTTTGGGGCGGGGTGGAGCACAGATACGCAGTATTTT. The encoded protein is CASSFGAGWSTDTQYF.

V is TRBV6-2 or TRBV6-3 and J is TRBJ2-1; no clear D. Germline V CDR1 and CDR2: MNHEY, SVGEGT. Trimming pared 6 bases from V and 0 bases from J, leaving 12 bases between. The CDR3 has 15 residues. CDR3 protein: CASRTSQSSYNEQFF. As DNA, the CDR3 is TGTGCCAGCAGAACCAGCCAGAGCTCCTACAATGAGCAGTTCTTC.

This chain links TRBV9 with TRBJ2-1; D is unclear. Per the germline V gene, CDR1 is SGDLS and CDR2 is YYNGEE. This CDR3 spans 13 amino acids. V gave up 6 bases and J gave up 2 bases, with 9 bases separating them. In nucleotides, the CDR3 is TGTGCCAGCACCGGGCATACCTACAATGAGCAGTTCTTC. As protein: CASTGHTYNEQFF.

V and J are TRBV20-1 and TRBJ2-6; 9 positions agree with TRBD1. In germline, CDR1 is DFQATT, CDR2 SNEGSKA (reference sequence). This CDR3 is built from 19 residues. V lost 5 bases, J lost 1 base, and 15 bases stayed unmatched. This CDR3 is CSALGLTGGLRSGANVLTF. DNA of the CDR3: TGCAGTGCTTTAGGGCTGACAGGGGGTCTTCGATCTGGGGCCAACGTCCTGACTTTC.

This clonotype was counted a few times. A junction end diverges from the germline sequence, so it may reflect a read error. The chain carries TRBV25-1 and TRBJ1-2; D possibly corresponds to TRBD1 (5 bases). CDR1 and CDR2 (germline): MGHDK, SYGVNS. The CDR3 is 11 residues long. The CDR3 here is CASSAGKQAFF. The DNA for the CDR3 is TGTGCCAGCAGTGCGGGAAAACAGGCCTTCTTC.

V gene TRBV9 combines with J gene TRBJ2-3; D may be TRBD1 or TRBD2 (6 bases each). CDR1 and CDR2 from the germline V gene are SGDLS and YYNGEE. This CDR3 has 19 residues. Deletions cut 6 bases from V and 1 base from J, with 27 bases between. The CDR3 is CASNVPRIRGPYGTDTQYF. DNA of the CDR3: TGTGCCAGCAACGTTCCCCGGATTCGGGGGCCATACGGCACAGATACGCAGTATTTT.

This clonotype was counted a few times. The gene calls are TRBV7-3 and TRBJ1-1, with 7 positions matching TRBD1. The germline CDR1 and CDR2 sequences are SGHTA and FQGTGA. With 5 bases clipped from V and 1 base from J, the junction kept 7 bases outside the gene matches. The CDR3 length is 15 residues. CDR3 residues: CASSTQGPPNTEAFF. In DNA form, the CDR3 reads TGTGCCAGCAGCACACAGGGGCCACCGAACACTGAAGCTTTCTTT.

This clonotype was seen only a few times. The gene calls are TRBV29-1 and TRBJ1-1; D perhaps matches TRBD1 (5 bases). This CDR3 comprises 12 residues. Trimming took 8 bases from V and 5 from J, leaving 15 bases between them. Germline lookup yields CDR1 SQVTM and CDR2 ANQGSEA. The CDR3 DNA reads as TGCAGCAATGGACGCGCAGGGACTGAAGCTTTCTTT. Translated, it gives CSNGRAGTEAFF.

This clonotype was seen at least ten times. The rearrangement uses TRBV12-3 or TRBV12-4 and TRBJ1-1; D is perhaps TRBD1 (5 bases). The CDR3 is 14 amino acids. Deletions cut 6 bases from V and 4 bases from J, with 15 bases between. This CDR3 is CASSLTGGGTEAFF. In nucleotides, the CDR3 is TGTGCCAGCAGCTTGACGGGGGGTGGCACTGAAGCTTTCTTT.

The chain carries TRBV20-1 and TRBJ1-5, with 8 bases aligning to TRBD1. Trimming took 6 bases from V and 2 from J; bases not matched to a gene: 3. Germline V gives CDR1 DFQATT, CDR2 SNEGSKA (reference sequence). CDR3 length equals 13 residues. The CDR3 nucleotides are TGCAGTGCAATGGACAGGGGCAATCAGCCCCAGCATTTT. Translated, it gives CSAMDRGNQPQHF.

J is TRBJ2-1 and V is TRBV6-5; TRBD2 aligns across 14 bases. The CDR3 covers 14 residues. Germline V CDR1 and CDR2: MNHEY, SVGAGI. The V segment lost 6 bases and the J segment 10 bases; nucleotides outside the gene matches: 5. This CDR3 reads CASSRLAGGLEQFF. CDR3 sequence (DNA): TGTGCCAGCAGCCGACTAGCGGGGGGGCTCGAGCAGTTCTTC.

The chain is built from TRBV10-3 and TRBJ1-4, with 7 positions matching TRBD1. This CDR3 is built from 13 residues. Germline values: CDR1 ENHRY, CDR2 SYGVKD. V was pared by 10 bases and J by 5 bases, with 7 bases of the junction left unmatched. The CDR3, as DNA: TGTGCCACCAAGGGACAGTTGAATGAAAAACTGTTTTTT. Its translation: CATKGQLNEKLFF.

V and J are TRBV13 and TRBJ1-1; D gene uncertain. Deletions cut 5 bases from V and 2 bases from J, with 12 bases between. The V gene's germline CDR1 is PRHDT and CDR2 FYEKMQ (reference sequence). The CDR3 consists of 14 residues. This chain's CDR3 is CASSLRHRNTEAFF. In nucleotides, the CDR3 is TGTGCCAGCAGCCTGCGTCACAGAAACACTGAAGCTTTCTTT.

For the CDR3, the DNA is TGTGCCAGCAGTGACCCTCCCTGGGGGGTCGGCTATGGCTACACCTTC. Residues: CASSDPPWGVGYGYTF. The chain employs TRBV6-1 and TRBJ1-2; possible D gene TRBD1, 5 bases. The CDR3 covers 16 residues. Germline assignment: CDR1 MNHNS and CDR2 SASEGT. Trimming took 3 bases from V and 4 from J, leaving 18 bases between them.

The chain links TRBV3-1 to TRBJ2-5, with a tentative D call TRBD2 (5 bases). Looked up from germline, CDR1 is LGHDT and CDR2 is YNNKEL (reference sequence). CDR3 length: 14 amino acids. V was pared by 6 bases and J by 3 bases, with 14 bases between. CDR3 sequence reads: CASSPSGYEETQYF. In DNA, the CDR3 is TGTGCCAGCAGTCCTTCGGGGTATGAAGAGACCCAGTACTTC.